Presented here are 21 T cell receptor beta chains from one specimen sequenced in a study of T cells in Graves' hyperthyroidism and ophthalmopathy. RNA transcripts yielded amplified TCR beta CDR3 regions. A set of HTBI primers served as the primers for a first-round RT-PCR of the TCR CDR3. TCRdb analysed the multiplex PCR reads with MiXCR anew, one entry per CDR3 protein. Of approximately 510,000 distinct CDR3 sequences listed, around 50% are singletons. Material: peripheral blood or thyroid tissue (not recorded which). These receptors all stem from an adult woman with Graves' disease, either hyperthyroidism or ophthalmopathy (not recorded which).

This clonotype has only a few counts. This chain uses TRBV20-1 with TRBJ2-5; no clear D gene. Trimming stripped 7 bases from V and 1 base from J, with 7 bases between. The CDR3 sequence is 11 residues long. The germline CDR1 and CDR2 sequences are DFQATT and SNEGSKA (reference sequence). The CDR3 region is CSGELQETQYF. The CDR3 DNA is TGCAGTGGCGAACTCCAAGAGACCCAGTACTTC.

This clonotype occurred many times. V gene TRBV6-6 combines with J gene TRBJ1-5, with 8 nucleotides matching TRBD1. The germline gives CDR1 MNHNY, CDR2 SVGAGI (reference sequence). The CDR3 is 12 residues long. CDR3 bases: TGTACAGGGGGAGTCGGCAATCAGCCCCAGCATTTT. Protein product: CTGGVGNQPQHF.

This clonotype appeared a few times. The chain carries TRBV2 and TRBJ1-2; no firm D call. Trimming stripped 0 bases from V and 8 bases from J, with 10 bases between. The CDR3 runs 13 residues. Germline V gene sequence: CDR1 SNHLY, CDR2 FYNNEI. The CDR3 sequence is CASSEARQLGYTF. CDR3 in DNA: TGTGCCAGCAGTGAAGCACGACAACTCGGCTACACCTTC.

The V call is TRBV7-2, the J call TRBJ1-2, with unresolved D. The CDR3 consists of 15 residues. V dropped 9 bases and J dropped 4 bases, with 21 bases sitting between them. From germline, CDR1 is SGHTA and CDR2 FQGNSA. CDR3 in amino acids: CASRPWEGFSYGYTF. CDR3 sequence (DNA): TGTGCCAGTAGGCCTTGGGAGGGATTCTCCTATGGCTACACCTTC.

This sequence joins TRBV11-2 and TRBJ1-1; D is ambiguous. The V gene's germline CDR1 is SGHAT and CDR2 FQNNGV. The length of the CDR3 is 14 residues. V lost 5 bases and J 5 bases, leaving 15 bases between the germline ends. The CDR3 reads CASSDGRSVTEAFF. The CDR3 DNA sequence: TGTGCCAGCAGCGACGGGAGGTCGGTTACTGAAGCTTTCTTT.

About this clonotype itself: The limits of the CDR3 on the DNA are not certain, so only TCRdb's listed CDR3 is given. The chain links TRBV15 to TRBJ1-5; the table gives TRBD1 as D, unverified against the DNA. CDR1 and CDR2 (germline): LNHNV, YYDKDF (reference sequence). The CDR3 region is 15 residues in length, termini included. The CDR3: CATSTSGRGNQPQHF.

This clonotype came up a few times. A much larger clone sits a single nucleotide away, making a read error possible. The chain joins TRBV11-2 to TRBJ1-1; D possibly corresponds to TRBD1 (6 bases). The CDR3 is 13 residues long. Per germline, CDR1 SGHAT and CDR2 FQNNGV. This chain's CDR3 is CASSVDRSSGTSF. CDR3 sequence (DNA): TGTGCCAGCAGCGTAGACAGGTCAAGCGGAACTTCCTTT. Combining the CDR3 with reference TRBV11-2 and TRBJ1-1 gives the whole variable domain EAGVAQSPRYKIIEKRQSVAFWCNPISGHATLYWYQQILGQGPKLLIQFQNNGVVDDSQLPKDRFSAERLKGVDSTLKIQPAKLEDSAVYLCASSVDRSSGTSFGQGTRLTVV.

This clonotype turned up a few times. The chain couples TRBV10-3 to TRBJ1-2, with 7 bases identical to TRBD1. Germline V gene sequence: CDR1 ENHRY, CDR2 SYGVKD. Germline trimming cut 7 bases from V and 4 bases from J; bases unmatched to any gene: 9. The CDR3 spans 14 residues. The CDR3: CAIKSTGVAYGYTF. CDR3 in DNA: TGTGCCATCAAATCAACAGGGGTTGCCTATGGCTACACCTTC.

The chain has TRBV28 and TRBJ1-6; 8 positions match TRBD1. Germline lookup yields CDR1 MDHEN and CDR2 SYDVKM. The CDR3 consists of 17 residues. V was clipped by 6 bases and J by 1 base; unmatched bases: 8. The CDR3 DNA follows: TGTGCCAGCAGCCATCCGGACAGGGCTTCCTATAATTCACCCCTCCACTTT. Protein product: CASSHPDRASYNSPLHF.

In this sample, this clonotype turned up a few times. This chain links TRBV30 with TRBJ1-5; D remains unclear. CDR1 is GTSNPN and CDR2 is SVGIG in the germline V gene (reference sequence). The CDR3 length is 15 residues. Trimming left V 2 bases short and J 4 bases short, with 15 bases between. CDR3 loop: CAWSHGAGTNQPQHF. DNA of the CDR3: TGTGCCTGGAGTCACGGCGCAGGAACTAATCAGCCCCAGCATTTT.

This clonotype was observed once. The DNA for the CDR3 is TGTGCCAGTATGCTCCATTTGACAGGGACTGAAGCTTTCTTT. This codes for CASMLHLTGTEAFF. This chain connects TRBV7-9 to TRBJ1-1; 7 bases are a match to TRBD1. The CDR3 extends over 14 amino acids. The junction had 12 bases not matched to a gene; V was cut back by 9 bases and J by 5 bases. Germline CDR1 is SEHNR and CDR2 is FQNEAQ (reference sequence).

J is TRBJ2-5 and V is TRBV7-2, with D perhaps given as TRBD1 or TRBD2 (6 bases each). The ends were cut back, 1 base at V and 4 bases at J, with 19 bases in the middle. Germline V lookup: CDR1 SGHTA, CDR2 FQGNSA. CDR3 length equals 17 residues. CDR3 sequence: CASSLDFEGGGGETQYF. The CDR3 nucleotides read TGTGCCAGCAGCTTAGATTTCGAAGGGGGAGGAGGAGAGACCCAGTACTTC.

The J gene is TRBJ1-5, the V gene TRBV10-2; possible D gene TRBD1, 6 bases. Trimming removed 2 bases at V and 1 base at J, with 9 bases between. Germline CDR1 WSHSY, CDR2 SAAADI. This CDR3 contains 15 residues. As DNA, the CDR3 is TGCGCCAGCAGTGAGCCGGACAGAAGCAATCAGCCCCAGCATTTT. Amino acid sequence: CASSEPDRSNQPQHF.

This clonotype was observed many times. The chain carries TRBV29-1 and TRBJ2-7; 7 bases agree with TRBD2. The CDR3 is 14 residues long. After removal of 4 bases from V and 5 bases from J, the junction contained 11 bases not matched to a gene. Germline V gene lookup returns CDR1 SQVTM and CDR2 ANQGSEA. In DNA form, the CDR3 reads TGCAGCGTTGGAGCGGGCGGGAGAGGTGACGAGCAGTACTTC. Translated: CSVGAGGRGDEQYF.

This chain joins TRBV29-1 and TRBJ2-5, with D perhaps matching TRBD1 or TRBD2 (6 bases each). The CDR3 is 12 residues long. Germline V gene sequence: CDR1 SQVTM, CDR2 ANQGSEA. Deletions cut 1 base from V and 4 bases from J, with 7 bases between. The CDR3 DNA reads as TGCAGCGTTGAAGGGGGGGCAGAGACCCAGTACTTC. Its protein is CSVEGGAETQYF.

This rearrangement joins TRBV29-1 to TRBJ2-1; perhaps TRBD2 as D (5 bases). The CDR3 length is 16 residues. Germline lookup yields CDR1 SQVTM and CDR2 ANQGSEA. V shed 1 base and J shed 7 bases, with 20 bases lying between them. The CDR3 coding sequence is TGCAGCGTTGAAGTTGTAGGACTTATTAAGTTTAATGAGCAGTTCTTC. Residues: CSVEVVGLIKFNEQFF.

As for this clonotype: At one end the junction does not follow the germline gene, possibly because of a read error. The chain recombines TRBV9 with TRBJ1-1; 7 bases map to TRBD1. Germline loops: CDR1 SGDLS, CDR2 YYNGEE. The CDR3 runs to 13 residues. CDR3 region: CASSGTDNTEAFF. The CDR3 DNA sequence: TGCGCCAGCAGCGGGACAGATAACACTGAAGCTTTCTTT.

The V and J genes are TRBV29-1 and TRBJ1-4, with D possibly being TRBD1 (6 bases). Germline assignment: CDR1 SQVTM and CDR2 ANQGSEA. V dropped 5 bases and J dropped 8 bases, with 15 bases sitting between them. This CDR3 has 13 residues. CDR3 sequence (DNA): TGCAGCGTTCGGACCACACAGGGAGAAAAACTGTTTTTT. Translated: CSVRTTQGEKLFF.

Many counts were recorded for this clonotype. The V and J genes are TRBV7-6 and TRBJ1-3; D is uncertain. Germline CDR1 and CDR2: SGHVS and FNYEAQ. The CDR3 sequence is 14 residues long. Trimming shortened V by 1 base and J by 2 bases, and 6 bases separated the two germline ends. For the CDR3, the DNA is TGTGCCAGCAGCTTAGGGGCCGCTGGAAACACCATATATTTT. Translated: CASSLGAAGNTIYF.

The chain links TRBV29-1 to TRBJ2-2; the D is unclear. The germline V gene encodes CDR1 SQVTM and CDR2 ANQGSEA. V shed 5 bases and J shed 6 bases, with 19 bases lying between them. The CDR3 loop spans 15 amino acids. This CDR3 reads CSVSSSRRQAGELFF. The CDR3 bases are TGCAGCGTTTCCTCGTCTAGAAGGCAGGCCGGGGAGCTGTTTTTT.

This clonotype was recorded at least ten times. This chain joins TRBV19 and TRBJ1-5; no definite D call. This CDR3 has 14 residues. Germline assignment: CDR1 LNHDA and CDR2 SQIVND (reference sequence). With 6 bases removed from V and 0 bases from J, the gap between germline ends came to 9 bases. CDR3 DNA: TGTGCCAGTAGATTTGGATCTAGCAATCAGCCCCAGCATTTT. This sequence encodes CASRFGSSNQPQHF.